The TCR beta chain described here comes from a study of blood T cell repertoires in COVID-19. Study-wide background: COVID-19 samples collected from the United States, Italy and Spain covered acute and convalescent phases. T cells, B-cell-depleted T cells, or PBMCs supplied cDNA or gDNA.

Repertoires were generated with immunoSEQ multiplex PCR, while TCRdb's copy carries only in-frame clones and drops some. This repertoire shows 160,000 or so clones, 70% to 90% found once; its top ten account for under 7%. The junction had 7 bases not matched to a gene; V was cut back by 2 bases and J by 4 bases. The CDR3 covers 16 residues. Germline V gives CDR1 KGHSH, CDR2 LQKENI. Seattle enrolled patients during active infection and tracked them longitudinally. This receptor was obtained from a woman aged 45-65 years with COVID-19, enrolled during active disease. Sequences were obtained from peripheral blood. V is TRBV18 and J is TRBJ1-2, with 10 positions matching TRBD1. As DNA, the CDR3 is TGTGCCAGCTCACCAACGACAGGGGGCGCCGGCTATGGCTACACCTTC. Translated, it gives CASSPTTGGAGYGYTF.